These 26 T cell receptor beta chains were all obtained from the same sample, sequenced in a study of T cells after posttransplantation cyclophosphamide. The protocol was immunoSEQ multiplex PCR, while the TCRdb copy is restricted to in-frame clones and leaves out a portion. The sample contains 8,000 to 9,500 clones, 85% to 90% of which appear only once. Busulfan-fludarabine conditioning, marrow transplant, and cyclophosphamide on days +3 and +4 were administered. The sequencing here drew on CD4+ T cells sorted from blood, taken roughly 1,400 days after allogeneic stem cell transplant with posttransplant cyclophosphamide. The receptors derive from a female patient in her forties or fifties who received an allogeneic stem cell transplant from a related donor, was CMV-positive, and had no GVHD. These T cells may partly come from the graft donor.

The J gene is TRBJ2-7, the V gene TRBV30, with D perhaps TRBD2 (6 bases). Trimming pared 1 base from V and 4 bases from J, leaving 11 bases between. Germline V gene lookup returns CDR1 GTSNPN and CDR2 SVGIG (reference sequence). The CDR3 sequence is 13 residues long. This CDR3 is CAWSGGIRYEQYF. DNA of the CDR3: TGTGCCTGGAGTGGCGGGATAAGGTACGAGCAGTACTTC.

V and J are TRBV2 and TRBJ1-1, with a possible D match to TRBD1 (5 bases). Trimming took off 4 bases at V and 5 bases at J, with 14 bases between the two ends. This CDR3 is 14 amino acids long. From germline, CDR1 is SNHLY and CDR2 FYNNEI. CDR3 DNA sequence: TGTGCCAGCAGTGGCAGGGTTACTAAGACTGAAGCTTTCTTT. This translates into CASSGRVTKTEAFF.

The J gene is TRBJ2-1, the V gene TRBV5-1, with D possibly being TRBD2 (6 bases). Germline V gene data show CDR1 as SGHRS and CDR2 as YFSETQ. CDR3 size: 14 residues. V dropped 4 bases and J dropped 0 bases, with 8 bases sitting between them. CDR3 DNA sequence: TGCGCCAGCAGCCTTAGCGGCTCCTACAATGAGCAGTTCTTC. This gives the protein CASSLSGSYNEQFF. Looking up the rest from reference TRBV5-1 and TRBJ2-1 gives the full variable domain: KAGVTQTPRYLIKTRGQQVTLSCSPISGHRSVSWYQQTPGQGLQFLFEYFSETQRNKGNFPGRFSGRQFSNSRSEMNVSTLELGDSALYLCASSLSGSYNEQFFGPGTRLTVL.

The chain's CDR3 is CASKELAEFV. The CDR3 DNA follows: TGTGCCAGCAAGGAGCTAGCGGAATTTGTC. The chain links TRBV2 to TRBJ2-7, with 7 bases that match TRBD2. This CDR3 comprises 10 residues. Germline V gives CDR1 SNHLY, CDR2 FYNNEI.

This clone occurred a few times. The CDR3 protein is CASSLTGFLDIQYF. The CDR3 bases are TGTGCCAGCAGTTTGACAGGGTTTTTGGACATTCAGTACTTC. The chain has TRBV27 and TRBJ2-4; the match to TRBD1 covers 7 bases. The CDR3 is 14 amino acids. V was clipped by 3 bases and J by 8 bases; unmatched bases: 7. Germline V gene lookup returns CDR1 MNHEY and CDR2 SMNVEV (reference sequence).

The chain joins TRBV6-1 to TRBJ2-5; 11 bases agree with TRBD1. This CDR3 contains 15 residues. Per germline, CDR1 MNHNS and CDR2 SASEGT. Trimming at V came to 5 bases and at J to 5 bases, leaving 7 bases not matched to a gene. This CDR3 reads CASSWTGGLGETQYF. The DNA of the CDR3 is TGTGCCAGCAGTTGGACAGGGGGCTTGGGGGAGACCCAGTACTTC.

In DNA, the CDR3 is TGTGCCTGGGGGGGACTGAATGAAAAACTGTTTTTT. Translation gives CAWGGLNEKLFF. The chain carries TRBV30 and TRBJ1-4; tentative D call: TRBD1 (5 bases). Trimming pared 5 bases from V and 5 bases from J, leaving 9 bases between. CDR1 is GTSNPN and CDR2 is SVGIG in the germline V gene (reference sequence). The CDR3 is 12 residues long.

This chain joins TRBV5-1 and TRBJ1-1; D is unresolved. Germline V lookup: CDR1 SGHRS, CDR2 YFSETQ. The V gene lost 0 bases and the J gene lost 1 base, with 10 bases spanning the gap. CDR3 size: 15 residues. This CDR3 reads CASSLAGSGNTEAFF. In DNA form, the CDR3 reads TGCGCCAGCAGCTTGGCGGGGTCCGGGAACACTGAAGCTTTCTTT.

This clone was seen a few times. The CDR3: CASSVVGDTEAFF. In DNA form, the CDR3 reads TGTGCCAGCAGTGTAGTCGGGGACACTGAAGCTTTCTTT. The chain carries TRBV2 and TRBJ1-1; no firm D call. The CDR3 length is 13 residues. The V end lost 4 bases, the J end lost 3 bases, and 9 bases lay between the germline ends. Germline lookup yields CDR1 SNHLY and CDR2 FYNNEI.

V usage is TRBV28 and J usage is TRBJ1-1; 8 bases line up with TRBD1. V lost 6 bases, J lost 5 bases, and 2 bases stayed unmatched. From germline, CDR1 is MDHEN and CDR2 SYDVKM. The CDR3 extends over 12 amino acids. The CDR3 spells CASRQGVTEAFF. Written as DNA, the CDR3 is TGTGCCAGCAGACAGGGGGTAACTGAAGCTTTCTTT.

V usage is TRBV15 and J usage is TRBJ2-5; no reliable D call. Germline V gives CDR1 LNHNV, CDR2 YYDKDF (reference sequence). Trimming removed 1 base from V and 1 base from J, with 10 bases in between. The CDR3 contains 15 residues. CDR3 sequence (DNA): TGTGCCACCAGCAGAGTGTTGGGCACCCAAGAGACCCAGTACTTC. Its protein is CATSRVLGTQETQYF. Full variable domain (rest looked up from reference TRBV15 and TRBJ2-5): DAMVIQNPRYQVTQFGKPVTLSCSQTLNHNVMYWYQQKSSQAPKLLFHYYDKDFNNEADTPDNFQSRRPNTSFCFLDIRSPGLGDTAMYLCATSRVLGTQETQYFGPGTRLLVL.

The chain joins TRBV30 to TRBJ2-4, with D possibly TRBD2 on 6 matching bases. The length of the CDR3 is 15 residues. Trimming removed 5 bases at V and 0 bases at J, with 14 bases between. Germline assignment: CDR1 GTSNPN and CDR2 SVGIG (reference sequence). CDR3 amino acids: CAWEDAGLAKNIQYF. CDR3 DNA sequence: TGTGCCTGGGAGGACGCGGGACTAGCCAAAAACATTCAGTACTTC. Full variable domain (missing parts from reference TRBV30 and TRBJ2-4): SQTIHQWPATLVQPVGSPLSLECTVEGTSNPNLYWYRQAAGRGLQLLFYSVGIGQISSEVPQNLSASRPQDRQFILSSKKLLLSDSGFYLCAWEDAGLAKNIQYFGAGTRLSVL.

The chain is built from TRBV10-3 and TRBJ2-7, with TRBD2 identical over 7 bases. The germline gives CDR1 ENHRY, CDR2 SYGVKD. There are 15 residues in the CDR3. V was pared by 3 bases and J by 4 bases, with 9 bases of the junction left unmatched. DNA of the CDR3: TGTGCCATCAGTGACGCGGTGGGAGGGTCGTACGAGCAGTACTTC. Amino acid sequence: CAISDAVGGSYEQYF.

The V and J genes are TRBV2 and TRBJ2-1; 9 nucleotides match TRBD1. The CDR3 is made up of 16 amino acids. V shed 6 bases and J 7 bases; nucleotides not matched to a gene: 13. Germline CDR1 SNHLY, CDR2 FYNNEI. CDR3 loop: CASRAVPGQGQNEQFF. The CDR3 region has the DNA TGTGCCAGCAGGGCCGTTCCGGGACAGGGACAGAATGAGCAGTTCTTC.

The chain is built from TRBV7-6 and TRBJ2-7, with a tentative D call TRBD2 (5 bases). The CDR3 is made up of 16 amino acids. CDR1 is SGHVS, CDR2 FNYEAQ, per germline. V lost 5 bases to trimming and J lost 2 bases, with 19 bases between them. The CDR3 is CASSPLKGRGTYEQYF. CDR3 coding DNA: TGTGCCAGCAGCCCTCTAAAAGGGCGAGGGACCTACGAGCAGTACTTC. Together with reference TRBV7-6 and TRBJ2-7, the CDR3 gives the full variable domain: GAGVSQSPRYKVTKRGQDVALRCDPISGHVSLYWYRQALGQGPEFLTYFNYEAQQDKSGLPNDRFSAERPEGSISTLTIQRTEQRDSAMYRCASSPLKGRGTYEQYFGPGTRLTVT.

This sequence joins TRBV9 and TRBJ2-1; 8 bases are a match to TRBD1. Germline CDR1 and CDR2: SGDLS and YYNGEE. Unmatched junction bases numbered 8, after V lost 4 bases and J lost 5 bases. The CDR3 is 15 amino acids. In DNA, the CDR3 is TGTGCCAGCAGCCTTCAGTGGACAGGGCACAATGAGCAGTTCTTC. Translating it yields CASSLQWTGHNEQFF.

This sequence joins TRBV9 and TRBJ2-1; 8 bases agree with TRBD2. Per germline, CDR1 SGDLS and CDR2 YYNGEE. Unmatched junction bases numbered 7, after V lost 4 bases and J lost 13 bases. The CDR3 sequence is 12 residues long. The CDR3 DNA reads TGTGCCAGCAGCCCCTTTAGCGGGGCCCAGTTCTTC. As protein: CASSPFSGAQFF.

Concerning this clone itself: The junction does not match germline at one end; this may be a read error. Other DNA sequences in this sample translate to the same CDR3. V usage is TRBV6-1 and J usage is TRBJ2-2, with D hard to call. Germline-derived CDR1 and CDR2 are MNHNS and SASEGT. The CDR3 runs to 16 residues. DNA for the CDR3: TGTGCCAGCAGTGAAGGTTTGACTTTTCTCACCGGAGAGCTGTTTTTT. It encodes CASSEGLTFLTGELFF.

The chain recombines TRBV5-4 with TRBJ2-7, with 10 bases lining up with TRBD2. V dropped 3 bases and J dropped 4; count of bases not matched to a gene: 4. This CDR3 comprises 14 residues. Germline V CDR1 and CDR2: SGHNT, YYREEE (reference sequence). Written as DNA, the CDR3 is TGTGCCAGCAGCTCTAGCGGGAGTAAATACGAGCAGTACTTC. Its protein product is CASSSSGSKYEQYF. Full variable domain (rest looked up from reference TRBV5-4 and TRBJ2-7): ETGVTQSPTHLIKTRGQQVTLRCSSQSGHNTVSWYQQALGQGPQFIFQYYREEENGRGNFPPRFSGLQFPNYSSELNVNALELDDSALYLCASSSSGSKYEQYFGPGTRLTVT.

The genes are TRBV7-8 and TRBJ2-3, with D perhaps TRBD1 (6 bases). V gave up 8 bases and J gave up 4 bases, with 7 bases separating them. The germline V gene encodes CDR1 SGHVS and CDR2 FQNEAQ. The CDR3 runs to 11 residues. The CDR3, as DNA: TGTGCCAGCGGGGGCCCAGATACGCAGTATTTT. This sequence encodes CASGGPDTQYF.

The V call is TRBV19, the J call TRBJ2-1, with D possibly matching TRBD2 (6 bases). The CDR3 runs 13 residues. V shed 2 bases and J shed 8 bases, with 10 bases lying between them. Germline V gene data show CDR1 as LNHDA and CDR2 as SQIVND (reference sequence). CDR3 protein: CASSIPGSYEQFF. DNA for the CDR3: TGTGCCAGTAGTATACCCGGGAGCTATGAGCAGTTCTTC.

The chain combines TRBV10-3 with TRBJ2-3; 7 bases fit TRBD1. With 10 bases clipped from V and 9 bases from J, the junction kept 10 bases outside the gene matches. Germline CDR1 reads ENHRY; CDR2 reads SYGVKD. The CDR3 runs 12 residues. CDR3 sequence (DNA): TGTGCCACAACCGGGGACAGTCAAACGCAGTATTTT. Residues: CATTGDSQTQYF.

The J gene is TRBJ1-1, the V gene TRBV10-1; 7 bases agree with TRBD1. Germline lookup yields CDR1 WNHNN and CDR2 SYGVQD (reference sequence). This CDR3 spans 14 amino acids. V dropped 5 bases and J dropped 2; count of bases not matched to a gene: 5. The CDR3 nucleotides are TGCGCCAGCAGTCCGGGACAGCTTAACACTGAAGCTTTCTTT. Translation: CASSPGQLNTEAFF.

The CDR3 coding sequence is TGTGCCACCAGCAGAGAGAGGGACTCTGAAGCTTTCTTT. Protein: CATSRERDSEAFF. The rearrangement links TRBV15 to TRBJ1-1; TRBD1 might be the D (5 bases). CDR3 length equals 13 residues. Trimming cost V 0 bases and J 6 bases, with 8 bases left between them. Germline CDR1 LNHNV, CDR2 YYDKDF (reference sequence).

A word on this clone: Its ends do not fully match the called genes, so a read error is possible. The chain is built from TRBV30 and TRBJ2-7, with D perhaps matching TRBD2 (6 bases). Germline V CDR1 and CDR2: GTSNPN, SVGIG (reference sequence). The length of the CDR3 is 13 residues. The CDR3: CAWTPGPVGGPIF. The CDR3 DNA is TGTGCCTGGACTCCGGGGCCCGTGGGGGGACCTATCTTC.

V gene TRBV5-1 combines with J gene TRBJ1-2; 7 bases line up with TRBD1. The germline gives CDR1 SGHRS, CDR2 YFSETQ. There are 13 residues in the CDR3. Germline trimming cut 3 bases from V and 6 bases from J; bases unmatched to any gene: 5. As DNA, the CDR3 is TGCGCCAGCAGCTCACAGGGGACGGATGGCTACACCTTC. It yields the protein CASSSQGTDGYTF.